These T cell receptor beta chains were read from a single sample in a study of lymphopenia after photon versus proton radiotherapy. Libraries were prepared by immunoSEQ multiplex PCR; TCRdb keeps only in-frame clonotypes and omits some of them. The repertoire holds 60,000 to 75,000 clones, with about nine tenths as singletons. Sequenced here: peripheral blood, sampled from a patient treated with proton-based radiotherapy. The receptors originated from a man older than 75 with esophageal cancer. The CDR3 runs from the conserved cysteine through the conserved F or W. Clone size is stated in some rows and not others, as once, few, many or a class when expanded.

size	J	V	CDR3
-	TRBJ1-1	TRBV4-1	CASSPPGGTEAFF
-	TRBJ2-1	TRBV11-1	CASSLALGHSSYNEQFF
-	TRBJ2-5	TRBV19	CASGGQGQETQYF
-	TRBJ2-7	TRBV9	CASSVGNYEQYF
-	TRBJ2-7	TRBV5-1	CASSLAGQRAEQYF
-	TRBJ2-3	TRBV13	CASQPPAGGTDTQYF
-	TRBJ2-5	TRBV5-1	CASSPGVQETQYF
few	TRBJ1-1	TRBV12-5	CASGLDYGQGNTEAFF
few	TRBJ1-2	TRBV5-5	CASSQARSRGGYGYTF
-	TRBJ1-1	TRBV19	CASSRQQGRAEAFF
-	TRBJ2-6	TRBV11-1	CASSLTHSGANVLTF
-	TRBJ2-3	TRBV29-1	CSVSKASGRADTQYF
-	TRBJ2-2	TRBV15	CATTIWGPPGELFF
-	TRBJ2-1	TRBV19	CASSPRTGVEQFF
-	TRBJ1-1	TRBV6-1	CASSEWEWGNTEAFF